This entry describes one TCR beta chain. The antigen remains undetermined. CDR3 length: 16 residues. Germline-derived CDR1 and CDR2 are SGHTA and FQGTGA. The J segment lost 1 base and the V segment lost 0 bases, leaving 2 bases of the junction unmatched. The entry originates in a study of T-cell memory formation after mild COVID-19. From the 5' RACE reads, TCRdb called clonotypes with MiXCR, one entry per CDR3 protein. The top ten hold 12% of the sample, which has roughly 620,000 distinct CDR3 sequences, roughly 18% seen once. Whole-study results and caveats: Of the contracting clones, CD4+ ones lay mainly in CM and EM, and CD8+ ones in EMRA.

The clonotype was recovered from an adult woman who had mild COVID-19 (a few samples of this study predate the infection). Cell type and time point are not known. Input material: PBMCs or a T cell subset sorted from them (not recorded which). The chain employs TRBV7-3 and TRBJ2-3, with 9 bases matching TRBD2. CDR3 sequence (DNA): TGTGCCAGCAGCTTAACTAGGACTAGCGGCACAGATACGCAGTATTTT. It encodes CASSLTRTSGTDTQYF.